The entry that follows covers one T cell receptor (beta chain) sequence. The antigen is undetermined. Amplification from RNA transcripts yielded the TCR beta CDR3 regions. Amplification began with first-round RT-PCR using HTBI primers, then second-round multiplex PCR was performed. TCRdb processed the multiplex PCR reads anew with MiXCR; each CDR3 protein has one entry. The sample lists 200,000 to 250,000 distinct CDR3 sequences; around 50% were seen once. The sample is drawn from a study of Graves' ophthalmopathy and Graves' hyperthyroidism. The overall study: Specimen type is peripheral blood, obtained at initial diagnosis before any treatment.

PBMCs were isolated from an approximately 10 ml sample of fresh peripheral blood. The study, taken as a whole, reports: Progression of ophthalmopathy was predicted by the model with 60% to 71% sensitivity and under 85% specificity.

Sequences were obtained from peripheral blood. This TCR was recovered from an adult man with Graves' ophthalmopathy.

Here the CDR3 reads CASSYTQGSYEQYF. The CDR3 nucleotides read TGCGCCAGCAGCTACACCCAGGGGTCCTACGAGCAGTACTTC. The J gene is TRBJ2-7, the V gene TRBV5-1, with D possibly matching TRBD1 (6 bases). The CDR3 runs to 14 residues. The germline V gene has CDR1 SGHRS and CDR2 YFSETQ. Trimming took off 3 bases at V and 1 base at J, with 11 bases between the two ends.